This T cell receptor beta chain was recovered during a study of Graves' ophthalmopathy and Graves' hyperthyroidism (dated by TCRdb to the late 2010s). Regarding the study in general: Peripheral blood samples were taken at the time of initial diagnosis, before any treatment was given. To explore V-J signatures that distinguish ophthalmopathy from hyperthyroidism, a discovery set of about a hundred patients was enrolled, made up of around 40 with ophthalmopathy and roughly 57 with stable hyperthyroidism. In total, over 130 blood samples were TCR-sequenced: approximately 42 ophthalmopathy, about 75 hyperthyroidism and approximately 17 hyperthyroidism-to-ophthalmopathy patients. An independent validation cohort comprised some 19 hyperthyroidism patients and 15 to 17 patients who later progressed from hyperthyroidism to ophthalmopathy. Once sampling was done, hyperthyroidism patients were given methimazole at a starting dose of 30 mg daily, while ophthalmopathy patients were given high-dose intravenous methylprednisolone. In roughly 6 hyperthyroidism patients, T-cell repertoires of thyroid tissue and blood were compared. TCR beta repertoire signatures were used to distinguish Graves' ophthalmopathy from Graves' hyperthyroidism and to predict progression to ophthalmopathy.

For repertoire sequencing, TCR beta CDR3 regions were amplified from RNA transcripts. A first-round RT-PCR used HTBI primers with the Qiagen OneStep RT-PCR kit, followed by a second-round multiplex PCR, size selection and purification. Libraries were sequenced on an Illumina HiSeq2000 using paired-end 100 bp reads. The authors' pipeline ran thus. SOAPnuke was used for read processing, and reads with adapters, uncalled bases, a mean Phred below 15, or no exact constant-primer or identifier match were discarded. High-quality paired reads were merged with COPE v1.2.5. Clonotypes were defined as unique nucleotide sequences and were aligned to IMGT TRB V, D and J references using MiTCR v1.1. The analysis was limited to V-J combinations with a frequency above 0.0001, which together covered approximately 99% of repertoires. For each V-J combination, a TCR clonal expansion and chaos score was defined as F50 clonal expansion divided by the chaos observed in the TCRdist matrix. Welch's t-statistics and random forest were used to reduce the features to roughly 14 V-J combinations, which were then used as input to a naive Bayes classifier. Thyroid-blood repertoire similarity was quantified with the Morisita-Horn index. Using fastp trimming at Q25 and MiXCR clonotype assembly, TCRdb reanalyzed the public sequencing data and kept in-frame beta chains. Each record represents a unique CDR3 protein, reported with the most common genes and DNA among its rows. These V and J calls originate from TCRdb's pipeline instead of the authors' own analysis. Within this sample are about 230,000 distinct CDR3 sequences, with around 45% of them counted one time only. The ten biggest clones cover less than 50% of the sample.

The investigation overall reported the following: In cross-validation, the 13-signature model distinguished ophthalmopathy from stable hyperthyroidism with 87.88% sensitivity and around 83% specificity, while in the test set the corresponding values were 80% and 75%. Sample size was not predetermined statistically, and investigators were not blinded to group allocation. Most of the expanded thyroid clonotypes with a frequency above 0.001 were also detected in blood, and it was suggested that the thyroid immune response may be reflected by blood repertoires. In validation, the model predicted ophthalmopathy progression with over 60% sensitivity and approximately 78% specificity; about a dozen predicted patients were CT-confirmed with GO in a median of around 6.5 months.

Its CDR3 holds 12 amino acids, cysteine through phenylalanine. Just CDR3 DNA is preserved here, 36 bases in frame from base 1. The germline V gene (reference sequence) yields LGHDT for CDR1 and YNNKEL for CDR2. Compared with germline, V lacks 5 bases and J lacks 8 bases; bases without a gene match: 3. Ophthalmopathy patients had moderately to severely active disease, Clinical Activity Score of at least 3, NOSPECS grade of at least 4, and disease duration under 3 months. Anyone with other autoimmune diseases, uncontrolled infections, pregnancy or lactation was excluded from the study. Diagnosis relied on clinical symptoms, serum thyroxine, TRAb, thyroid ultrasound and orbital computed tomography. Using Ficoll-Paque density gradient centrifugation, PBMCs were isolated from 9 to 10 ml of fresh peripheral blood. Trizol reagent was used to extract the total RNA, and its quality was then checked on an Agilent 2100 Bioanalyzer.

As regards this clonotype: Its antigen specificity is not known. No base quality values were provided; no much bigger clone lies one nucleotide off.

Sequenced sample: peripheral blood. This sequence uses TRBV3-1 and TRBJ1-2; 9 junctional bases match TRBD1. The receptor was derived from an adult man with Graves' ophthalmopathy. Read as DNA, the sequence is TGTGCCAGCAGCAGCACAGGGGGCGGCTACACCTTC. Translation gives CASSSTGGGYTF.